One and the same sample provided the 8 T cell receptor beta chains below, sequenced in a study of blood T cells in healthy people across ages. Then a second PCR, running roughly 6 to 12 cycles, was carried out with a sample-barcoded 5' primer and a J-beta primer mix. TCRdb called the 5' RACE reads again in MiXCR, with one record for every CDR3 protein. Of 2 million or so distinct CDR3 sequences in the sample, just under 50% were seen once. Sequenced sample: blood. The receptor source for this set is a woman between 40 and 50 years old in good health.

This chain links TRBV29-1 with TRBJ2-3; either TRBD1 or TRBD2 may supply D (5 bases each). The length of the CDR3 is 11 residues. Germline lookup yields CDR1 SQVTM and CDR2 ANQGSEA. CDR3 in DNA: TGCAGTCTTCGGGGCGGATATACGCAGTATTTT. Protein sequence: CSLRGGYTQYF.

The chain has TRBV10-3 and TRBJ2-3, with D possibly being TRBD2 (6 bases). V was trimmed by 4 bases and J by 4 bases, leaving 12 bases between them. CDR1 is ENHRY, CDR2 SYGVKD, per germline. The CDR3 runs to 14 residues. CDR3 coding DNA: TGTGCCATCAGTGGTGGGGGGAGTTCAGATACGCAGTATTTT. It specifies CAISGGGSSDTQYF.

This clonotype was observed a handful of times. This rearrangement joins TRBV7-2 to TRBJ1-4; 7 bases fit TRBD1. Trimming cost V 4 bases and J 4 bases; bases outside gene matches: 3. This CDR3 has 14 residues. Germline V lookup: CDR1 SGHTA, CDR2 FQGNSA. The CDR3 DNA reads TGTGCCAGCAGCTCACAGGGGCTTAATGAAAAACTGTTTTTT. Amino acids: CASSSQGLNEKLFF.

The chain uses TRBV27 and TRBJ2-1, with TRBD2 matching over 7 bases. This CDR3 has 12 residues. Germline V lookup: CDR1 MNHEY, CDR2 SMNVEV (reference sequence). V shed 0 bases and J 14 bases; nucleotides not matched to a gene: 4. Here the CDR3 DNA reads TGTGCCAGCAGTTTATCGGGAGGGAAGGAGTTCTTC. Its translation is CASSLSGGKEFF.

The chain's CDR3 is CSAKGQGGYGYTF. CDR3 in DNA: TGCAGTGCCAAGGGACAGGGCGGCTATGGCTACACCTTC. V and J are TRBV20-1 and TRBJ1-2; TRBD1 agrees at 9 bases. This CDR3 contains 13 residues. Germline values: CDR1 DFQATT, CDR2 SNEGSKA (reference sequence). Trimming took 6 bases from V and 4 from J; bases not matched to a gene: 6.

In its sample, this clonotype was seen once. A read error may account for a junction end that differs from germline. V is TRBV12-3 or TRBV12-4 and J is TRBJ2-3, with 9 nucleotides matching TRBD2. The CDR3 runs to 18 residues. CDR3 bases: TGTACCAGCACTCACATAGCGGGGGTGGTCCTCTCCACAGATACGCAGTATTTT. It specifies CTSTHIAGVVLSTDTQYF.

The chain recombines TRBV20-1 with TRBJ1-2, with D perhaps TRBD1 (5 bases). Trimming cost V 6 bases and J 7 bases, with 18 bases left between them. There are 13 residues in the CDR3. CDR1 DFQATT and CDR2 SNEGSKA come from the germline V gene (reference sequence). The CDR3 reads CSAPPGGVLGYTF. The DNA for the CDR3 is TGCAGTGCACCTCCAGGAGGGGTTCTTGGCTACACCTTC.

The DNA of the CDR3 is TGTGCCAGCAGGGAACACCCGGGACGGCATGCAACTAATGAAAAACTGTTTTTT. The encoded protein is CASREHPGRHATNEKLFF. The chain combines TRBV6-2 or TRBV6-3 with TRBJ1-4; tentative D call: TRBD1 (5 bases). Germline values: CDR1 MNHEY, CDR2 SVGEGT. Between the trimmed V and J ends, which lost 6 bases and 0 bases, there was a span of 20 bases. This CDR3 has 18 residues.